The rows below give T cell receptor beta chains drawn from one sample of a study of human T cells and chemical hapten exposure. TCRdb recomputed calls from the RACE reads with MiXCR, one row per CDR3 protein. Here the sample spans 250,000 to 300,000 distinct CDR3 sequences, approximately 7.5% being singletons. This sample comprised whole blood, obtained in connection with sensitization to the hapten diphenylcyclopropenone (DPC). The receptors stem from a man aged 18 to 30 with alopecia areata. Some clones in this sample may be carry-over from other donors' samples. Each CDR3 is given with its conserved first and last residue. A D gene is named only where the DNA matches it firmly. Clone size is stated in some rows and not others, as once, few, many or a class when expanded.

v_call	j_call	d_call	clone_size	cdr3_aa	cdr3_nt
TRBV7-8	TRBJ2-5	TRBD2	.	CASSLGTSGSQETQYF	TGTGCCAGCAGCTTAGGGACTAGCGGGAGCCAAGAGACCCAGTACTTC
TRBV3-1	TRBJ2-1	TRBD2	.	CASSQDHPLAGGPANEQFF	TGTGCCAGCAGCCAAGATCATCCCCTAGCGGGGGGGCCGGCCAATGAGCAGTTCTTC
TRBV6-6	TRBJ1-6	.	few	CASSYRSGFSPLHF	TGTGCCAGCAGTTACCGTTCAGGGTTTTCACCCCTCCACTTT
TRBV9	TRBJ1-6	.	.	CASSAGNQINSPLHF	TGTGCCAGCAGCGCCGGTAACCAAATTAATTCACCCCTCCACTTT
TRBV6-6	TRBJ2-7	TRBD2	many	CASSSLAGGDEQYF	TGTGCCAGCAGTTCACTAGCGGGGGGGGACGAGCAGTACTTC
TRBV27	TRBJ2-5	TRBD2	few	CASSLSPWEGETQYF	TGTGCCAGCAGTTTATCTCCCTGGGAGGGAGAGACCCAGTACTTC
TRBV28	TRBJ2-7	.	.	CASRQLDYEQYF	TGTGCCAGCAGGCAACTTGACTACGAGCAGTACTTC
TRBV29-1	TRBJ2-7	.	.	CSVEDPGQSYEQYF	TGCAGCGTTGAAGATCCTGGACAGTCCTACGAGCAGTACTTC
TRBV20-1	TRBJ1-1	TRBD1	few	CSAASIRGRKYQAEAFF	TGCAGTGCTGCCTCGATCAGGGGGCGTAAATATCAAGCTGAAGCTTTCTTT
TRBV12-3/TRBV12-4	TRBJ1-5	.	.	CASSPGGPNQPQHF	TGTGCCAGCAGTCCCGGCGGGCCTAATCAGCCCCAGCATTTT
TRBV18	TRBJ1-5	TRBD1	few	CASSPGTAYQPQHF	TGTGCCAGCTCACCAGGGACAGCATATCAGCCCCAGCATTTT
TRBV28	TRBJ2-7	TRBD1	few	CASSLRQGGYEQYF	TGTGCCAGCAGTCTCCGACAGGGGGGCTACGAGCAGTACTTC
TRBV24-1	TRBJ2-3	.	.	CATSDLREDTQYF	TGTGCCACCAGTGATTTGCGGGAAGATACGCAGTATTTT
TRBV4-2	TRBJ1-2	.	few	CASSQGPLQYGYTF	TGTGCCAGCAGCCAAGGTCCACTTCAATATGGCTACACCTTC
TRBV7-2	TRBJ1-1	.	many	CASSLPPGQNTEAFF	TGTGCCAGCAGCTTACCCCCGGGACAGAACACTGAAGCTTTCTTT
TRBV7-2	TRBJ2-4	.	.	CASSAHRVAKNIQYF	TGTGCCAGCAGCGCACACAGGGTAGCCAAAAACATTCAGTACTTC
TRBV7-9	TRBJ2-3	.	many	CASSLVRGPDTQYF	TGTGCCAGCAGCTTAGTCAGGGGTCCAGATACGCAGTATTTT
TRBV12-3/TRBV12-4	TRBJ2-2	TRBD2	many	CASRGLAGQRTGELFF	TGTGCCAGCAGGGGACTAGCGGGGCAACGCACCGGGGAGCTGTTTTTT
TRBV15	TRBJ1-5	.	few	CATSDGAGDQPQHF	TGTGCCACCAGCGACGGGGCAGGGGACCAGCCCCAGCATTTT
TRBV11-3	TRBJ2-5	.	many	CASRSRFEETQYF	TGTGCCTCCCGGAGTAGATTTGAAGAGACCCAGTACTTC
TRBV6-6	TRBJ2-7	.	.	CASSSAGQTYEQYF	TGTGCCAGCAGTTCGGCCGGACAGACCTACGAGCAGTACTTC
TRBV29-1	TRBJ1-5	.	many	CSVGGYNQPQHF	TGCAGCGTTGGAGGTTACAATCAGCCCCAGCATTTT
TRBV25-1	TRBJ2-5	.	.	CASSAPRAAQETQYF	TGTGCCAGCAGCGCTCCCCGGGCCGCTCAAGAGACCCAGTACTTC
TRBV28	TRBJ1-2	.	.	CASSLSYPALRYTF	TGTGCCAGCAGTTTATCGTACCCGGCACTGCGCTACACCTTC
TRBV18	TRBJ1-5	.	.	CASSPLNLGPQHF	TGTGCCAGCTCACCACTTAATCTGGGGCCCCAGCATTTT
TRBV6-2/TRBV6-3	TRBJ2-5	TRBD2	few	CASSLTSEVETQYF	TGTGCCAGCAGCCTCACTAGCGAAGTAGAGACCCAGTACTTC
TRBV4-1	TRBJ1-2	.	few	CASSQGMALYGYTF	TGCGCCAGCAGCCAAGGGATGGCGCTATATGGCTACACCTTC
TRBV7-9	TRBJ1-5	TRBD1	few	CASSSTGYQPQHF	TGTGCCAGCAGCTCGACAGGGTATCAGCCCCAGCATTTT
TRBV28	TRBJ1-1	.	.	CASRAGTLNTEAFF	TGTGCCAGCAGAGCCGGGACATTGAACACTGAAGCTTTCTTT
TRBV14	TRBJ2-3	.	few	CASSPVRTALLDTQYF	TGTGCCAGCAGCCCCGTACGGACGGCCCTTCTAGATACGCAGTATTTT
TRBV12-3/TRBV12-4	TRBJ2-1	.	many	CASRGLPNDEQFF	TGTGCCAGCAGGGGACTTCCGAACGATGAGCAGTTCTTC
TRBV3-1	TRBJ2-6	.	.	CASSPRRSGANVLTF	TGTGCCAGCAGCCCTCGCCGCTCTGGGGCCAACGTCCTGACTTTC
TRBV6-2/TRBV6-3	TRBJ2-6	.	.	CASSPIGYTGANVLTF	TGTGCCAGCAGTCCAATAGGGTATACTGGGGCCAACGTCCTGACTTTC
TRBV28	TRBJ1-2	.	few	CASSPGQAGGYTF	TGTGCCAGCAGTCCGGGACAAGCGGGCGGCTACACCTTC
TRBV7-9	TRBJ2-5	.	.	CASSLVGRTQETQYF	TGTGCCAGCAGCTTAGTTGGCAGGACCCAAGAGACCCAGTACTTC
TRBV29-1	TRBJ1-2	TRBD1	many	CSVVQGYGYTF	TGCAGCGTTGTACAGGGGTATGGCTACACCTTC
TRBV6-5	TRBJ1-2	.	few	CASSYAGSTTSNYGYTF	TGTGCCAGCAGTTACGCGGGATCCACAACCTCTAACTATGGCTACACCTTC
TRBV20-1	TRBJ2-7	.	.	CSVGDYEQYF	TGCAGTGTTGGCGACTACGAGCAGTACTTC
TRBV10-3	TRBJ2-7	TRBD1	few	CAISDRGQGRTYEQYF	TGTGCCATCAGTGATAGGGGACAGGGTAGGACCTACGAGCAGTACTTC
TRBV20-1	TRBJ2-1	.	few	CSALGAAYNEQFF	TGCAGTGCTCTAGGGGCGGCCTACAATGAGCAGTTCTTC
TRBV4-1	TRBJ1-5	TRBD1	few	CASSLYGTGNQPQHF	TGCGCCAGCAGCCTATACGGGACAGGTAATCAGCCCCAGCATTTT
TRBV7-2	TRBJ2-3	.	few	CASSFVWGSRTDTQYF	TGTGCCAGCAGCTTTGTATGGGGGTCCCGCACAGATACGCAGTATTTT
TRBV5-1	TRBJ2-7	.	.	CASSLEYAGYSYEQYF	TGCGCCAGCAGCTTGGAGTACGCGGGATACTCCTACGAGCAGTACTTC
TRBV29-1	TRBJ1-1	.	many	CSVGPEAFF	TGCAGCGTTGGACCCGAAGCTTTCTTT
TRBV12-3/TRBV12-4	TRBJ1-2	TRBD1	few	CASSRTGAGYTF	TGTGCCAGCAGCCGAACAGGGGCTGGCTACACCTTC
TRBV20-1	TRBJ2-5	TRBD2	many	CSARTSGGAETQYF	TGCAGTGCCCGGACTAGCGGGGGGGCAGAGACCCAGTACTTC
TRBV5-4	TRBJ2-3	TRBD2	.	CASSLTGRKTSGGAADTQYF	TGTGCCAGCAGCTTGACAGGACGCAAGACTAGCGGGGGGGCAGCAGATACGCAGTATTTT
TRBV6-2/TRBV6-3	TRBJ2-4	.	.	CASSYSDSKNIQYF	TGTGCCAGCAGTTACTCCGATTCCAAAAACATTCAGTACTTC
TRBV20-1	TRBJ1-2	.	many	CSASQGESGYTF	TGCAGTGCCTCCCAGGGCGAAAGTGGCTACACCTTC
TRBV18	TRBJ1-6	.	few	CASSRQETNSPLHF	TGTGCCAGCTCACGACAGGAGACCAATTCACCCCTCCACTTT
TRBV7-2	TRBJ2-5	.	.	CASSLAIPGHPQETQYF	TGTGCCAGCAGCTTAGCTATACCGGGACACCCCCAAGAGACCCAGTACTTC
TRBV29-1	TRBJ2-5	TRBD1	many	CSVEIGGVETQYF	TGCAGCGTTGAGATAGGGGGCGTGGAGACCCAGTACTTC
TRBV7-3	TRBJ2-1	TRBD2	many	CASSASSGNEQFF	TGTGCCAGCAGCGCCTCTAGCGGCAATGAGCAGTTCTTC
TRBV28	TRBJ2-1	.	few	CASWDLGDEQFF	TGTGCCAGCTGGGACCTGGGGGATGAGCAGTTCTTC
TRBV5-1	TRBJ2-2	.	.	CASSLVSQDTGELFF	TGCGCCAGCAGCTTGGTATCACAAGACACCGGGGAGCTGTTTTTT
TRBV28	TRBJ2-4	TRBD1	few	CASSFLTGAVAKNIQYF	TGTGCCAGCAGTTTTTTGACAGGGGCCGTAGCCAAAAACATTCAGTACTTC
TRBV24-1	TRBJ2-5	.	few	CATRRSGTQETQYF	TGTGCCACCAGGAGGTCAGGGACCCAAGAGACCCAGTACTTC